The clone carrying this TCR beta chain was recorded once. Original data processing: Using reference gene primer amplification, nucleated cell counts were estimated. Sequenced by immunoSEQ multiplex PCR; TCRdb stores in-frame clones only, minus some. D and trimming were read from the DNA, whereas the V and J calls and clone size are those reported in that table. This sample has fewer than 250,000 clones, with 65% to 85% found just once. Per germline, CDR1 LGHDT and CDR2 YNNKEL (reference sequence). After removal of 4 bases from V and 2 bases from J, the junction contained 7 bases not matched to a gene. The CDR3 loop spans 15 amino acids. This sample was taken from a study of blood T cell repertoires in COVID-19. Study overall: COVID-19 samples from acute and convalescent phases originated in the United States, Italy and Spain. T cells, B-cell-depleted T cells, or PBMCs supplied cDNA or gDNA.

The sample was peripheral blood. The origin of this receptor is a man aged 50-60 years with active or convalescent COVID-19. V gene TRBV3-1 (or the pseudogene TRBV3-2) combines with J gene TRBJ2-5; 7 bases align to TRBD1. The CDR3 region is CASSRLGQPQETQYF. The CDR3 DNA reads as TGTGCCAGCAGCCGATTGGGACAGCCGCAAGAGACCCAGTACTTC.